Listed here are 25 T cell receptor beta chains from one sample, sequenced in a study of read filtering for tumor transcriptome and immune sequencing. Molecular barcoded adaptors covering alpha/delta and beta/gamma chains were used on approximately 400 ng RNA. TCRdb re-called the reads with MiXCR, one entry per CDR3 protein. Of 100,000 to 150,000 distinct CDR3 sequences in the sample, 10% to 15% were seen once. Sequencing was done on a sample of a population of CD138-negative cells sorted from bone marrow. Receptor source: a donor aged 40 or older with multiple myeloma.

This clonotype was seen repeatedly, ten times or more. The chain has TRBV5-6 and TRBJ1-1; D is ambiguous. V lost 4 bases and J lost 6, with 13 bases in between. This CDR3 is built from 13 residues. Germline V gives CDR1 SGHDT, CDR2 YYEEEE. CDR3 sequence reads: CASSPDRRPEAFF. The CDR3 region has the DNA TGTGCCAGCAGCCCGGACCGCCGGCCTGAAGCTTTCTTT.

This clonotype has a handful of counts. The chain employs TRBV7-6 and TRBJ2-5; 8 bases are shared with TRBD1. CDR3 length equals 15 residues. V trimming: 3 bases; J trimming: 4 bases; junction bases outside the gene matches: 7. Germline V lookup: CDR1 SGHVS, CDR2 FNYEAQ. The CDR3 loop is CASSFQGAKGETQYF. The CDR3 DNA reads as TGTGCCAGCAGCTTTCAGGGGGCAAAGGGAGAGACCCAGTACTTC.

This clonotype appeared a single time. CDR3 sequence (DNA): TGTGCCAGCAGAGGGACTAGCTCGACCGGGGAGCTGTTTTTT. Protein product: CASRGTSSTGELFF. The J gene is TRBJ2-2, the V gene TRBV11-3, with 9 bases that match TRBD2. CDR3 length: 14 residues. The V and J ends lost 6 bases and 5 bases, in that order; junction bases with no gene match: 4. Germline V lookup: CDR1 SGHNT, CDR2 YENEEA. Using reference TRBV11-3 and TRBJ2-2 for the parts outside the CDR3, the full variable domain is EAGVVQSPRYKIIEKKQPVAFWCNPISGHNTLYWYLQNLGQGPELLIRYENEEAVDDSQLPKDRFSAERLKGVDSTLKIQPAELGDSAVYLCASRGTSSTGELFFGEGSRLTVL.

A note on this clonotype: A much larger clone is a single base away; this may be a read error. The chain joins TRBV5-1 to TRBJ2-1; no clear D. The CDR3 sequence is 14 residues long. The V end was cut by 1 base, the J end by 8 bases, with 13 bases between. Germline V gene lookup returns CDR1 SGHRS and CDR2 YFSETQ. The CDR3: CASSLPRPMDEQFF. The CDR3 coding sequence is TGCGCCAGCAGCTTGCCAAGGCCGATGGATGAGCAGTTCTTC.

This clonotype was counted a few times. The rearrangement uses TRBV6-5 and TRBJ1-5; D gene ambiguous. This CDR3 has 15 amino acids. Germline V gives CDR1 MNHEY, CDR2 SVGAGI. V dropped 6 bases and J dropped 3 bases, with 15 bases sitting between them. CDR3 sequence (DNA): TGTGCCAGCAGAACCTCGTGGGTCAACAATCAGCCCCAGCATTTT. Translated, it gives CASRTSWVNNQPQHF.

With regard to this clonotype: A clone one base away is much larger, so this may be a read error. The chain employs TRBV12-3 or TRBV12-4 and TRBJ1-2; weak D call: TRBD1 (5 bases). The V end lost 6 bases, the J end lost 6 bases, and 14 bases lay between the germline ends. The CDR3 is made up of 13 amino acids. The CDR3 DNA is TGTGCCAGCAGCCCTGGGGGGTTTAATGGCTACACCTTC. As protein: CASSPGGFNGYTF.

This clonotype was observed a handful of times. Possible read error: a much larger clone is one base away. The rearrangement joins TRBV20-1 to TRBJ1-1, with D tentatively TRBD1 (6 bases). Trimming removed 6 bases at V and 4 bases at J, with 12 bases between. This CDR3 has 12 residues. Germline CDR1 and CDR2: DFQATT and SNEGSKA (reference sequence). CDR3 nucleotides: TGCAGTGCCACGGACAGCGGCACTGAAGCTTTCTTT. It is translated as CSATDSGTEAFF.

This clonotype was counted ten times or more. V gene TRBV5-1 combines with J gene TRBJ2-5, with D perhaps matching TRBD2 (5 bases). Looked up from germline, CDR1 is SGHRS and CDR2 is YFSETQ. The germline V and J ends were trimmed by 4 bases and 5 bases, with 12 bases remaining between them. The CDR3 has 13 amino acids. The CDR3 nucleotides are TGCGCCAGCAGCCCCTCGGGGATGGAGACCCAGTACTTC. It is translated as CASSPSGMETQYF.

The sample holds many counts of this clonotype. This rearrangement joins TRBV11-2 to TRBJ2-1, with D tentatively TRBD2 (5 bases). The CDR3 spans 13 residues. CDR1 is SGHAT and CDR2 is FQNNGV in the germline V gene. V gave up 3 bases and J gave up 9 bases, with 12 bases separating them. The CDR3 DNA follows: TGTGCCAGCAGCTTCGACGTAGGGAGTGAGCAGTTCTTC. Protein: CASSFDVGSEQFF.

This clonotype appeared many times. This sequence joins TRBV6-2 or TRBV6-3 and TRBJ1-4; TRBD1 aligns across 7 bases. The CDR3 loop spans 16 amino acids. Per germline, CDR1 MNHEY and CDR2 SVGEGT. V was pared by 6 bases and J by 0 bases, with 7 bases of the junction left unmatched. The CDR3: CASSPTGIATNEKLFF. CDR3 coding DNA: TGTGCCAGCAGCCCGACAGGGATTGCAACTAATGAAAAACTGTTTTTT.

This clonotype was seen a few times. The chain couples TRBV29-1 to TRBJ2-5, with 7 positions matching TRBD2. CDR1 SQVTM and CDR2 ANQGSEA come from the germline V gene. The CDR3 is 14 amino acids. V trimming: 0 bases; J trimming: 3 bases; junction bases outside the gene matches: 4. CDR3 nucleotides: TGCAGCGTTGAAGATAACGGGGGGAAAGAGACCCAGTACTTC. This encodes CSVEDNGGKETQYF.

This clonotype was recorded only once. The chain links TRBV12-3 or TRBV12-4 to TRBJ2-7; possibly TRBD1 or TRBD2 for D (5 bases each). The CDR3 covers 13 residues. V lost 2 bases to trimming and J lost 9 bases, with 14 bases between them. CDR3 sequence (DNA): TGTGCCAGCAGTTTATCTTTCGGGACCTCGCAGTACTTC. It translates to CASSLSFGTSQYF.

This clonotype was recorded many times. The CDR3 region is CSVEDRGRQTALGEQFF. CDR3 nucleotides: TGCAGCGTTGAAGATCGGGGGAGACAGACAGCATTGGGTGAGCAGTTCTTC. The rearrangement joins TRBV29-1 to TRBJ2-1; tentative D call: TRBD2 (6 bases). Germline CDR1 and CDR2: SQVTM and ANQGSEA. Trimming pared 0 bases from V and 9 bases from J, leaving 24 bases between. The CDR3 is made up of 17 amino acids.

Ten or more counts support this clonotype. This sequence joins TRBV29-1 and TRBJ1-2; a possible D gene is TRBD1 (5 bases). This CDR3 has 13 residues. CDR1 is SQVTM, CDR2 ANQGSEA, per germline. With 0 bases removed from V and 8 bases from J, the gap between germline ends came to 13 bases. The CDR3 DNA sequence: TGCAGCGTTGAAGATCGAGGGGTACGCGGCTACACCTTC. It specifies CSVEDRGVRGYTF.

This clonotype occurred many times. The chain has TRBV5-1 and TRBJ2-5, with D perhaps matching TRBD2 (5 bases). The CDR3 extends over 15 amino acids. V gave up 0 bases and J gave up 5 bases, with 14 bases separating them. Germline V gene data show CDR1 as SGHRS and CDR2 as YFSETQ. CDR3 protein: CASSLGAQEAETQYF. CDR3 bases: TGCGCCAGCAGCTTGGGGGCCCAGGAGGCTGAGACCCAGTACTTC.

This rearrangement joins TRBV29-1 to TRBJ2-3; 7 nucleotides align to TRBD2. The trim removed 4 bases at V and 4 bases at J, leaving 8 bases unmatched. Germline loops: CDR1 SQVTM, CDR2 ANQGSEA. CDR3 size: 14 residues. This CDR3 is CSVGGQAGADTQYF. The CDR3 DNA reads as TGCAGCGTTGGAGGTCAGGCGGGAGCAGATACGCAGTATTTT.

This clonotype was counted many times. The chain has TRBV2 and TRBJ1-1; TRBD1 might be the D (5 bases). The germline V gene encodes CDR1 SNHLY and CDR2 FYNNEI. The V end was cut by 7 bases, the J end by 1 base, with 16 bases between. The CDR3 is made up of 15 amino acids. DNA for the CDR3: TGTGCCAGCACCTGGGTAGACAGCGGGAACACTGAAGCTTTCTTT. Its translation: CASTWVDSGNTEAFF.

This clonotype was detected many times. V and J are TRBV27 and TRBJ2-5; 9 bases agree with TRBD1. CDR1 is MNHEY, CDR2 SMNVEV, per germline (reference sequence). The CDR3 covers 13 residues. V shed 6 bases and J 3 bases; nucleotides not matched to a gene: 2. This CDR3 is CASSWTGEETQYF. The CDR3 region has the DNA TGTGCCAGCAGCTGGACAGGGGAAGAGACCCAGTACTTC.

This clonotype was counted ten times or more. This chain links TRBV30 with TRBJ2-3; 7 bases map to TRBD1. CDR1 is GTSNPN and CDR2 is SVGIG in the germline V gene (reference sequence). The V gene end was trimmed by 1 base and the J gene end by 4 bases; junction bases not matched to a gene: 8. The CDR3 is 15 amino acids. CDR3 sequence (DNA): TGTGCCTGGAGTGAGAAGAACAGGGGTGCAGATACGCAGTATTTT. It yields the protein CAWSEKNRGADTQYF.

This clonotype was seen repeatedly, ten times or more. The rearrangement uses TRBV7-9 and TRBJ2-3, with D tentatively TRBD1 (5 bases). The CDR3 spans 14 residues. Between the trimmed V and J ends, which lost 5 bases and 3 bases, there was a span of 12 bases. Germline CDR1 is SEHNR and CDR2 is FQNEAQ (reference sequence). The CDR3, as DNA: TGTGCCAGCAGCCCGGCGGCAGGGACAGATACGCAGTATTTT. Translated, it gives CASSPAAGTDTQYF.

Regarding this clonotype: Mismatch with germline at one junction end may stem from a read error. The rearrangement joins TRBV11-2 to TRBJ1-1; possibly TRBD1 for D (6 bases). The length of the CDR3 is 15 residues. In germline, CDR1 is SGHAT, CDR2 FQNNGV. The CDR3 sequence is CASTDDRQRNTEAFF. The CDR3 DNA reads as TGTGCCAGCACCGATGACAGGCAACGGAACACTGAAGCCTTCTTT.

This clonotype was counted many times. This chain joins TRBV4-1 and TRBJ2-6, with D possibly being TRBD1 (6 bases). CDR3 size: 14 residues. Germline V lookup: CDR1 MGHRA, CDR2 YSYEKL. Trimming took off 4 bases at V and 11 bases at J, with 15 bases between the two ends. The CDR3 reads CASSPNGQIHVLTF. The DNA of the CDR3 is TGCGCCAGCAGCCCTAACGGACAGATCCACGTCCTGACTTTC.

This clonotype has ten or more counts. The genes are TRBV5-5 and TRBJ2-2, with 7 bases aligning to TRBD2. The length of the CDR3 is 17 residues. The trim removed 5 bases at V and 2 bases at J, leaving 12 bases unmatched. The germline CDR1 and CDR2 sequences are SGHKS and YYEKEE (reference sequence). The CDR3 bases are TGTGCCAGCAGAACATCACCCGGGGGGTCTAACACCGGGGAGCTGTTTTTT. Its translation: CASRTSPGGSNTGELFF.

At least ten counts were recorded for this clonotype. The CDR3 is CASSWTSGRFNEQFF. In nucleotides, the CDR3 is TGTGCCAGCAGCTGGACTAGCGGGAGGTTCAATGAGCAGTTCTTC. The chain is built from TRBV7-9 and TRBJ2-1, with 14 bases identical to TRBD2. The germline gives CDR1 SEHNR, CDR2 FQNEAQ (reference sequence). J lost 6 bases, V lost 4 bases, and 2 bases had no gene match. CDR3 length equals 15 residues.

This clonotype was seen ten or more times. The rearrangement uses TRBV11-1 and TRBJ2-2, with D possibly being TRBD2 (6 bases). The CDR3 is 16 residues long. Trimming left V 3 bases short and J 6 bases short, with 17 bases between. CDR1 SGHAT and CDR2 FQDESV come from the germline V gene (reference sequence). The CDR3 spells CASSFRLGSAAGELFF. The CDR3 DNA sequence: TGTGCCAGCAGCTTCCGACTAGGGTCTGCCGCCGGGGAGCTGTTTTTT.